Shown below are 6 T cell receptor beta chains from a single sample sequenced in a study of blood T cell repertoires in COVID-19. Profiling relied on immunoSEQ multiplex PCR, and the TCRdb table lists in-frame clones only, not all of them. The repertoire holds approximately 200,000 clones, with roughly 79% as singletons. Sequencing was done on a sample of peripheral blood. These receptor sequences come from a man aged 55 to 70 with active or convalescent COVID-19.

CDR3 sequence reads: CASRIAGGKQETQYF. The DNA for the CDR3 is TGTGCCAGCAGGATAGCGGGAGGAAAACAAGAGACCCAGTACTTC. The V call is TRBV6-5, the J call TRBJ2-5; 10 bases line up with TRBD2. Germline trimming cut 6 bases from V and 2 bases from J; bases unmatched to any gene: 6. The germline V gene encodes CDR1 MNHEY and CDR2 SVGAGI. This CDR3 comprises 15 residues.

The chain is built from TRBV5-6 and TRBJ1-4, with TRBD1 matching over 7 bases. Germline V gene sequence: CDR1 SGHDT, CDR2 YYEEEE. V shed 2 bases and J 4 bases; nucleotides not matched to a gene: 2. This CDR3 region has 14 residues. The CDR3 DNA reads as TGTGCCAGCAGCTTCGGACAGGTTAATGAAAAACTGTTTTTT. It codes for CASSFGQVNEKLFF. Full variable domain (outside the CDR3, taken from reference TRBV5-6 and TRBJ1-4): DAGVTQSPTHLIKTRGQQVTLRCSPKSGHDTVSWYQQALGQGPQFIFQYYEEEERQRGNFPDRFSGHQFPNYSSELNVNALLLGDSALYLCASSFGQVNEKLFFGSGTQLSVL.

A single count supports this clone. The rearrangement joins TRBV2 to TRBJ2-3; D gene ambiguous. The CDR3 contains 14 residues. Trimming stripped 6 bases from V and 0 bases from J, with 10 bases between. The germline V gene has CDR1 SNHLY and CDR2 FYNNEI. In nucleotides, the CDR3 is TGTGCCAGCAGGGCGGATGCTAGCACAGATACGCAGTATTTT. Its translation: CASRADASTDTQYF.

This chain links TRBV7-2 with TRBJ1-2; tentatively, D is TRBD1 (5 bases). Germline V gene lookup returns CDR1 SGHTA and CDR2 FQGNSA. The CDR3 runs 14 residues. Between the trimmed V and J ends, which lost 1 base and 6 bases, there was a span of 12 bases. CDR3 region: CASSLEVRVNGYTF. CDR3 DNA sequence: TGTGCCAGCAGCTTAGAGGTCAGGGTGAATGGCTACACCTTC.

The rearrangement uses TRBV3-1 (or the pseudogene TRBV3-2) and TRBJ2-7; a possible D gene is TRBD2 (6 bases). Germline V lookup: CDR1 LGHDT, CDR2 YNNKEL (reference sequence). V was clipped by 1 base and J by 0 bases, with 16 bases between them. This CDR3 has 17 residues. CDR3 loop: CASSQGVAGLSSYEQYF. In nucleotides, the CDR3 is TGTGCCAGCAGCCAAGGGGTTGCAGGACTATCCTCCTACGAGCAGTACTTC.

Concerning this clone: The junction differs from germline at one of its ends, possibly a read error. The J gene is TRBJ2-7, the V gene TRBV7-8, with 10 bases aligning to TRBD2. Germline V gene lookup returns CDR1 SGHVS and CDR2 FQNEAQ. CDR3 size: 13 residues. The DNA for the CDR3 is TGTGCCAGCAGCTCCGATAGCGGGAGGCACCCAGACTTC. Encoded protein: CASSSDSGRHPDF.